This T cell receptor beta chain was identified during a study of graft-versus-host responses after intestinal transplantation. The overall study: Every recipient underwent anti-thymocyte globulin induction, then tacrolimus and steroids for two to four years.

Notes on this clone: Its specificity is not known.

The table came from immunoSEQ multiplex PCR; TCRdb's copy has only in-frame clones and leaves some out. The top ten clones hold more than 0.8% of a sample with some 23,000 clones, roughly 78% of them seen once. The TCR originated in a human donor who was the organ donor for an intestinal transplant. This sample comprised unstimulated CD8+ T cells sorted from spleen or lymph node cells, obtained before transplant.

The DNA for the CDR3 is TGTGCCAGCAGTATAGACAGGGGTGGGTACGAGCAGTACTTC. Encoded protein: CASSIDRGGYEQYF. The V call is TRBV27, the J call TRBJ2-5; 8 bases match TRBD1. The DNA end is a closer match to TRBJ2-7, so the J assignment may be wrong. The CDR3 is made up of 14 amino acids. Germline V gene sequence: CDR1 MNHEY, CDR2 SMNVEV (reference sequence).